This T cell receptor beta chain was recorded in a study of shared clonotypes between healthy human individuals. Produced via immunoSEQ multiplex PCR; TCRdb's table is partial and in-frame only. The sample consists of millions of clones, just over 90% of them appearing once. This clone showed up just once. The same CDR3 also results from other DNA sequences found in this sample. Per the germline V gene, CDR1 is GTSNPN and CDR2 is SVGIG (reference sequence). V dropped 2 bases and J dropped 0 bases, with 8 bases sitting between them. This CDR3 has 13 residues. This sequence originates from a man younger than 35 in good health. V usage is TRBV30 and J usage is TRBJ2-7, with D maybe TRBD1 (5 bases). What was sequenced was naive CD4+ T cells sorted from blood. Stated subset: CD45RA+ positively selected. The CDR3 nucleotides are TGTGCCTGGAGTCCTGACAGCTCCTACGAGCAGTACTTC. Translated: CAWSPDSSYEQYF.